The clone carrying this TCR beta chain was counted once. Its target is not known. Together with CD45RO+ cells, CCR7-negative CD45RA+ TemRA cells were included in CD8 memory. These data originate in a study of shared clonotypes between healthy human individuals. Turning to the study itself: Each donor's CD4 naive and CD4 memory cells filled three plates apiece, CD8 naive two, and CD8 memory one.

Germline V gene sequence: CDR1 ENHRY, CDR2 SYGVKD. The germline V and J ends were trimmed by 10 bases and 5 bases, with 14 bases remaining between them. The CDR3 has 12 amino acids. Regarding the study as a whole: Depth was large, yet rarefaction showed that sorted-subset sequencing was incomplete. Having only a few donors restricted how much genetic and exposure-history diversity was captured.

Only in-frame clones appear in the TCRdb table, and some are missing; sequencing was by immunoSEQ multiplex PCR. The data show around 320,000 clones, roughly 84% seen once. The sequence came from a man younger than 30 in good health. Material for sequencing was memory CD8+ T cells sorted from blood. Subset of the sample: CD45RO+ cells pooled with CCR7-negative TemRA cells. The V call is TRBV10-3, the J call TRBJ1-1; D not resolved. As DNA, the CDR3 is TGTGCCACTAATGGACCGGATACTGAAGCTTTCTTT. Translation: CATNGPDTEAFF.